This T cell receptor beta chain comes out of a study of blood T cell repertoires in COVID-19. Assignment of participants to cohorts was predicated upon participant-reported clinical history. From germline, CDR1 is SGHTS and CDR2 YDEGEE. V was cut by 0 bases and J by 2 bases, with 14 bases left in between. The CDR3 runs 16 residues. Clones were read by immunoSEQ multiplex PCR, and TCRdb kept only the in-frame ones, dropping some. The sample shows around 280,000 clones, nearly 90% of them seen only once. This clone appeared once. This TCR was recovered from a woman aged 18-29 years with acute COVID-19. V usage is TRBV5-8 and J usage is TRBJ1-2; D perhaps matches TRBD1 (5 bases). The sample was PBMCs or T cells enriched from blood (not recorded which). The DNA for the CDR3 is TGTGCCAGCAGCTTGGTTGGGTTCGACAGCAACTATGGCTACACCTTC. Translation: CASSLVGFDSNYGYTF.